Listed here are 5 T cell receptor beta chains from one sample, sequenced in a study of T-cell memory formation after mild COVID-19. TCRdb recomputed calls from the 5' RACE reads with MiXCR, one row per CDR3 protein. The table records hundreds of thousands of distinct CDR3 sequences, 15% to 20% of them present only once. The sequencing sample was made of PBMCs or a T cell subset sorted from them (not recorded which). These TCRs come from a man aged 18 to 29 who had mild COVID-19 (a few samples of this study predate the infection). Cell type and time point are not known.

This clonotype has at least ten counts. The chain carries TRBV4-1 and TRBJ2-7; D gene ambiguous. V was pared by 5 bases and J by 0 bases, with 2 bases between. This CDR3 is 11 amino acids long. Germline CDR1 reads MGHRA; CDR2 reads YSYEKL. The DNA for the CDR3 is TGCGCCAGCAGCAACTCCTACGAGCAGTACTTC. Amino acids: CASSNSYEQYF.

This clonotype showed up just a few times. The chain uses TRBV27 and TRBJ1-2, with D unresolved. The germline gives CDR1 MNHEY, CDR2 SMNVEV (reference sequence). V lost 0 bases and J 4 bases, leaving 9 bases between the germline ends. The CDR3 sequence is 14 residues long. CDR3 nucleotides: TGTGCCAGCAGTTTATCGATGCCAGGCTATGGCTACACCTTC. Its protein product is CASSLSMPGYGYTF.

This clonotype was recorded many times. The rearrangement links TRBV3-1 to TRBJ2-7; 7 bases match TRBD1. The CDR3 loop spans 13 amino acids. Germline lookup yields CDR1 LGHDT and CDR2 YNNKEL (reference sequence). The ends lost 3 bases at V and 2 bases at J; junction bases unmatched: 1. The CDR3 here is CASSHGQAYEQYV. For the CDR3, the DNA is TGTGCCAGCAGCCACGGACAGGCCTACGAGCAGTACGTC.

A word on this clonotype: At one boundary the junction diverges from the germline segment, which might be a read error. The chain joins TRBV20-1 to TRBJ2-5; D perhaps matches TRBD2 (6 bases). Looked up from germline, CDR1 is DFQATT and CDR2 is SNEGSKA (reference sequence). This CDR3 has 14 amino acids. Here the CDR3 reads CSARDRMGGETQYF. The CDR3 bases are TGCAGTGCTAGAGATCGTATGGGAGGAGAGACACAGTACTTC.

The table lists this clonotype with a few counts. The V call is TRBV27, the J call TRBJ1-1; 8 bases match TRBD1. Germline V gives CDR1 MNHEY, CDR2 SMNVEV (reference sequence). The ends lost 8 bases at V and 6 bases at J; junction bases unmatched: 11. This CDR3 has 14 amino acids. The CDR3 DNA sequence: TGTGCCAGCGCCTCAGGGGGCGCGATCGCTGAAGCTTTCTTT. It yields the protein CASASGGAIAEAFF.